The present T cell receptor beta chain was sequenced within a study of T cell responses to AZD1222 COVID-19 vaccine. Whole-study context: Researchers grouped second doses given at about 4 or about 12 weeks into one pool.

Overall study findings and caveats: Spike-specific TCR depth and breadth grew after two AZD1222 doses. The span of vaccine-associated CD4 TCRs extended across spike, with dominance at 160-218 and 743-854.

The method was immunoSEQ multiplex PCR; TCRdb's version includes in-frame clones alone and lacks a portion of them. The table includes about 130,000 clones, around nine tenths detected once. The CDR3 runs to 14 residues. V was cut by 7 bases and J by 2 bases, with 14 bases left in between. Germline assignment: CDR1 SGHKS and CDR2 YYEKEE (reference sequence). With regard to this clone: Antigen specificity is unknown.

The sequence was obtained from an adult in good health. The genes are TRBV5-5 and TRBJ2-3; possibly TRBD1 for D (5 bases). The source material was peripheral blood, sampled on day 0 of AZD1222 vaccination. The DNA of the CDR3 is TGTGCCAGCCTAGGGGCCCATTCCACAGATACGCAGTATTTT. Residues: CASLGAHSTDTQYF.